This T cell receptor (beta chain) was captured by sequencing in a study of blood T cell repertoires in COVID-19. The method was immunoSEQ multiplex PCR; TCRdb's version includes in-frame clones alone and lacks a portion of them. The sample holds 110,000 to 150,000 clones, about 76% seen once. V was shortened by 5 bases and J by 4 bases, with 12 bases between the two germline ends. The CDR3 extends over 13 amino acids. Germline loops: CDR1 SNHLY, CDR2 FYNNEI. This clone has a single count. The sequenced sample was peripheral blood. The clonotype originates from a woman in her sixties or seventies with COVID-19, enrolled during active disease. The genes are TRBV2 and TRBJ2-7, with D tentatively TRBD2 (6 bases). CDR3 loop: CASSLEGQYEQYF. CDR3 DNA sequence: TGTGCCAGCAGTCTGGAGGGGCAATACGAGCAGTACTTC.